This TCR beta chain was found in a study of a mutant IDH1 vaccine in newly diagnosed glioma. As for the study in general: Sex among treated patients split about 60% male, roughly 38% female; mean age was roughly 40 years. Visit V12 was conducted at week 35 as the safety follow-up. Visit V13 came later, at week 47. Study observations and caveats: Induction of immune responses by the vaccine occurred in about 95% of patients.

Time point indicated: week 35, safety follow-up. Every vaccination contained 300 ug of the mutant IDH1 20-mer peptide and was paired with topical imiquimod. Each astrocytoma in the donors was new, WHO grade 3 or 4, IDH1-mutant and ATRX-lost. Of note for this clone: Its specificity is not known.

The CDR3 is 18 amino acids. In germline, CDR1 is SNHLY, CDR2 FYNNEI. The V end lost 8 bases, the J end lost 2 bases, and 25 bases lay between the germline ends. TCRdb's copy holds only in-frame clones and misses some; the assay was immunoSEQ multiplex PCR. The sample contains 60,000 or so clones, approximately 80% of which appear only once. This chain links TRBV2 with TRBJ1-3; perhaps TRBD1 as D (5 bases). This TCR was recovered from a man aged 30-40 years with glioma. The sample in question was PBMCs, obtained from a glioma patient whose treatment included an IDH1 peptide vaccine. In nucleotides, the CDR3 is TGTGCCAGCCGTACTCCGGGCACAGGATTTGAGGCTGGAAACACCATATATTTT. Translating it yields CASRTPGTGFEAGNTIYF.